Listed here is a single T cell receptor beta chain. Its specificity is unknown. TCRdb's copy holds only in-frame clones and misses some; the assay was immunoSEQ multiplex PCR. The data hold 130,000 or so clones, with around 94% observed a single time. This sample is drawn from a study of T cell responses to AZD1222 COVID-19 vaccine. Background on the study: Pooled in the analysis were second doses at about 4 or about 12 weeks.

Study-wide findings and caveats: Clonal diversity may have been underestimated, and the donors were mostly white British, with more females than males. Repertoire collection took place solely once the T cell response had peaked.

The CDR3 contains 13 residues. Trimming took 6 bases from V and 1 from J, leaving 9 bases between them. Per the germline V gene, CDR1 is MNHEY and CDR2 is SVGAGI. The V gene is TRBV6-5, the J gene TRBJ1-1; D call uncertain. The sample consisted of peripheral blood, taken on day 0 of AZD1222 vaccination. The sequence was collected from an adult in good health. Here the CDR3 reads CASSVQENTEAFF. The DNA of the CDR3 is TGTGCCAGCAGCGTCCAGGAGAACACTGAAGCTTTCTTT.